Listed below are T cell receptor beta chains from one sample, sequenced in a study of T cells in Graves' hyperthyroidism and ophthalmopathy. Using its own MiXCR run on the multiplex PCR reads, TCRdb lists one record per CDR3 protein. The table includes about 600,000 distinct CDR3 sequences, approximately 15% detected once. Sequenced sample: blood. The origin of the receptors is a woman aged 40 to 50 with Graves' ophthalmopathy. Each CDR3 is given with its conserved first and last residue.

>17|TRBV5-1
CASSNFGQGRNTDTQYF
>14|TRBV25-1
CASMPGGWNTEAFF
>13|TRBV27
CASSLAAGNEQFF
>16|TRBV2
CASVPTSGGDKNIQYF
>19|TRBV11-2
CASSSPLGDRGRGRETQYF
>16|TRBV27
CASSSRLAEYSYEQYF
>15|TRBV5-1
CASRTSGQTNSPLHF
>15|TRBV5-1
CASSFSAVAYNEQFF
>17|TRBV12-3/TRBV12-4
CASSPPYGTGPNNEQFF
>13|TRBV12-3/TRBV12-4
CASSSGGGNEQFF
>16|TRBV29-1
CSVRTGASSGANVLTF
>18|TRBV3-1
CASSQDLRLAGVVDTQYF
>14|TRBV28
CASSVNRFSYEQYF
>12|TRBV4-1
CASSQAKETQYF
>18|TRBV6-1
CASSSSGALAGFIDTQYF
>18|TRBV28
CASTRVGLWGADNQPQHF
>14|TRBV9
CASSTGTGSLEQYF
>15|TRBV24-1
CATSDLRDRGYEQYF
>14|TRBV5-5
CASSLVLLDHEQFF
>16|TRBV3-1
CASSQEMGQGVAEAFF
>14|TRBV7-8
CASNGQGATYEQYF
>13|TRBV2
CASKGQGDSPLHF
>13|TRBV28
CASTKTASYEQYF
>12|TRBV18
CASSRQRDTQYF
>14|TRBV6-1
CASSARQNTGELFF
>15|TRBV18
CASSPSRQGDYGYTF
>18|TRBV28
CASTHRRGWGAGNQPQHF
>14|TRBV5-1
CASSWQEGGTEAFF
>14|TRBV4-2
CASSQERLNTEAFF
>16|TRBV24-1
CATSVAGGREYNEQFF
>14|TRBV20-1
CSAEQASTNYGYTF
>14|TRBV20-1
CSANSGGTYNEQFF
>12|TRBV28
CASIGGNEKLFF
>14|TRBV27
CASTKQSVDNEQFF
>13|TRBV5-4
CASGQPDRETQYF
>14|TRBV4-2
CASSQVTENSPLHF
>18|TRBV7-6
CASSLVAPAFRIYNEQFF
>14|TRBV11-3
CASSRLGKYNEQFF
>14|TRBV6-1
CASSRSTGSETQYF
>15|TRBV7-3
CASSLVASGTDTQYF
>17|TRBV7-3
CASSSQSGGDVTDTQYF
>16|TRBV6-2/TRBV6-3
CASSYSGATAGNTIYF
>18|TRBV6-2/TRBV6-3
CASSSGTSAYSSYNEQFF
>17|TRBV7-9
CASSPPPGRLSYNEQFF
>14|TRBV11-2
CASSLDGTLNIQYF
>14|TRBV20-1
CSAAGTGHSGEQFF
>16|TRBV7-9
CASSSWRAPRDQPQHF
>13|TRBV4-1
CASSQGGEETQYF
>14|TRBV3-1
CASSFFATNEKLFF
>12|TRBV6-1
CASELDTGELFF
>12|TRBV20-1
CSARGTYNEQFF
>12|TRBV29-1
CSAGTANEKLFF
>14|TRBV19
CASSMRSGWDTQYF
>15|TRBV20-1
CSAKGQGGASTEAFF